This T cell receptor beta chain was captured in a study of PD-L1 blockade in urothelial cancer. Study-level information: Patients' histories included 0 to 3 prior chemotherapy regimens. The median T cell count in blood samples was 140,000 to 150,000. Regarding the study as a whole: Sub-median blood TCR clonality before treatment predicted longer survival.

Some clones are missing from TCRdb's copy, which holds only in-frame ones; the method was immunoSEQ multiplex PCR. The sample includes tens of thousands of clones, roughly four fifths of them seen just once. The CDR3 is made up of 15 amino acids. Germline V gene sequence: CDR1 SNHLY, CDR2 FYNNEI. V was cut by 4 bases and J by 6 bases, with 15 bases left in between. With respect to this clone: What it recognizes is unknown.

The TCR was taken from a man in his 70s with urothelial cancer. The source was PBMCs, collected around atezolizumab (anti-PD-L1) treatment. The rearrangement uses TRBV2 and TRBJ2-2, with a tentative D call TRBD2 (6 bases). CDR3 residues: CASSVMRGRSGELFF. The CDR3 region has the DNA TGTGCCAGCAGTGTTATGCGGGGCCGGTCCGGGGAGCTGTTTTTT.